One sample yielded the 20 T cell receptor beta chains listed below, sequenced in a study of PD-L1 blockade in urothelial cancer. Sequenced by immunoSEQ multiplex PCR; TCRdb stores in-frame clones only, minus some. The sample lists roughly 120,000 clones, roughly 89% occurring once. The time point denotes: peripheral blood 6 weeks after treatment start. The specimen comprised PBMCs, sampled around atezolizumab (anti-PD-L1) treatment. The receptors derive from a man in his sixties with urothelial cancer.

This chain joins TRBV2 and TRBJ2-2, with 9 bases aligning to TRBD1. Per the germline V gene, CDR1 is SNHLY and CDR2 is FYNNEI. J was trimmed by 1 base and V by 8 bases; bases with no gene match: 5. This CDR3 has 15 amino acids. The CDR3 bases are TGTGCCAGCGAACAGGGGGCGCGGAACACCGGGGAGCTGTTTTTT. Its translation: CASEQGARNTGELFF.

The gene calls are TRBV9 and TRBJ2-4, with 7 bases matching TRBD2. There are 14 residues in the CDR3. J was trimmed by 6 bases and V by 2 bases; bases with no gene match: 5. Germline V gives CDR1 SGDLS, CDR2 YYNGEE. The DNA of the CDR3 is TGTGCCAGCAGCGTCGGGGGGATGGTAAACATTCAGTACTTC. This codes for CASSVGGMVNIQYF.

V gene TRBV19 combines with J gene TRBJ1-3; possibly TRBD1 for D (6 bases). Germline V gene data show CDR1 as LNHDA and CDR2 as SQIVND (reference sequence). Trimming took 3 bases from V and 0 from J, leaving 9 bases between them. CDR3 length: 15 residues. DNA of the CDR3: TGTGCCAGTAGTATTGGACAGACCTCTGGAAACACCATATATTTT. Its translation: CASSIGQTSGNTIYF.

The CDR3 reads CASSQPSGYSYEQYF. The CDR3 coding sequence is TGCGCCAGCAGCCAACCTAGCGGGTACTCCTACGAGCAGTACTTC. V and J are TRBV4-1 and TRBJ2-7, with 8 bases identical to TRBD2. From germline, CDR1 is MGHRA and CDR2 YSYEKL. Trimming at V came to 2 bases and at J to 0 bases, leaving 3 bases not matched to a gene. The CDR3 extends over 15 amino acids.

In DNA, the CDR3 is TGTGCCAGCAGCTTAGATCGTCCGGGGGGTCTTTACTACGAGCAGTACTTC. Translation gives CASSLDRPGGLYYEQYF. The V gene is TRBV11-3, the J gene TRBJ2-7; 7 nucleotides line up with TRBD2. V shed 0 bases, J shed 3 bases, and the junction held 11 bases outside the gene matches. The V gene's germline CDR1 is SGHNT and CDR2 YENEEA. The CDR3 spans 17 residues.

This chain uses TRBV5-1 with TRBJ2-7, with TRBD2 identical over 16 bases. From germline, CDR1 is SGHRS and CDR2 YFSETQ. The CDR3 has 16 amino acids. V lost 4 bases, J lost 7 bases, and 8 bases stayed unmatched. CDR3 sequence (DNA): TGCGCCAGCAGCCCCGGGACTAGCGGGAGGGCCTGGGAGCAGTACTTC. Translation gives CASSPGTSGRAWEQYF.

This chain links TRBV6-5 with TRBJ2-3, with 8 bases that match TRBD2. V gave up 3 bases and J gave up 4 bases; unmatched junction bases: 9. The germline gives CDR1 MNHEY, CDR2 SVGAGI. This CDR3 has 16 residues. This CDR3 is CASSYFYGGASDTQYF. The CDR3 DNA is TGTGCCAGCAGTTATTTTTACGGGGGGGCATCAGATACGCAGTATTTT.

The gene calls are TRBV29-1 and TRBJ2-5; 7 bases are a match to TRBD1. Per germline, CDR1 SQVTM and CDR2 ANQGSEA. Unmatched junction bases numbered 4, after V lost 5 bases and J lost 4 bases. The CDR3 length is 12 residues. The CDR3 is CSVRTGTETQYF. In DNA, the CDR3 is TGCAGCGTTCGGACAGGCACAGAGACCCAGTACTTC.

A few counts support this clone. CDR3 in amino acids: CASSPRGGTTYEQYF. CDR3 DNA sequence: TGTGCCAGCAGTCCTCGGGGGGGTACTACGTACGAGCAGTACTTC. This chain joins TRBV27 and TRBJ2-7, with 8 positions matching TRBD2. The V segment lost 5 bases and the J segment 4 bases; nucleotides outside the gene matches: 10. This CDR3 has 15 amino acids. Per the germline V gene, CDR1 is MNHEY and CDR2 is SMNVEV (reference sequence).

The CDR3 bases are TGCGCCAGCAGCTTGGCCGGGACAGGGGTGGGCGATGAGCAGTTCTTC. It codes for CASSLAGTGVGDEQFF. The chain uses TRBV5-1 and TRBJ2-1; 10 nucleotides agree with TRBD1. V was clipped by 0 bases and J by 8 bases; unmatched bases: 8. From germline, CDR1 is SGHRS and CDR2 YFSETQ. This CDR3 contains 16 residues. Looking up the rest from reference TRBV5-1 and TRBJ2-1 gives the full variable domain: KAGVTQTPRYLIKTRGQQVTLSCSPISGHRSVSWYQQTPGQGLQFLFEYFSETQRNKGNFPGRFSGRQFSNSRSEMNVSTLELGDSALYLCASSLAGTGVGDEQFFGPGTRLTVL.

Here the CDR3 reads CASSSLVYEQYF. CDR3 coding DNA: TGTGCCAGCAGCAGCCTAGTCTACGAGCAGTACTTC. The J gene is TRBJ2-7, the V gene TRBV11-1; D is undetermined. CDR1 and CDR2 from the germline V gene are SGHAT and FQDESV (reference sequence). The CDR3 covers 12 residues. V lost 5 bases, J lost 3 bases, and 8 bases lay in between.

This clone was recorded once. The J gene is TRBJ2-5, the V gene TRBV27; a weak D match, TRBD1 (6 bases). The end of the DNA fits TRBJ2-7 better, so the J call may be wrong. Germline V gene data show CDR1 as MNHEY and CDR2 as SMNVEV (reference sequence). This CDR3 contains 14 residues. Here the CDR3 reads CASFDPGQSYEQYF. In DNA, the CDR3 is TGTGCCAGCTTCGATCCGGGACAATCCTACGAGCAGTACTTC.

The chain recombines TRBV28 with TRBJ1-1, with 10 bases fitting TRBD1. The CDR3 sequence is 14 residues long. The V and J ends lost 0 bases and 6 bases, in that order; junction bases with no gene match: 1. Germline CDR1 is MDHEN and CDR2 is SYDVKM. CDR3 DNA: TGTGCCAGCAGTTTATGGACAGGGGGCCCTGAAGCTTTCTTT. Translated, it gives CASSLWTGGPEAFF.

The chain recombines TRBV6-4 with TRBJ1-2; TRBD1 aligns across 8 bases. Germline values: CDR1 MRHNA, CDR2 SNTAGT. Trimming cost V 5 bases and J 4 bases; bases outside gene matches: 9. CDR3 size: 15 residues. The CDR3 DNA reads as TGTGCCAGCAGTCCACTCAGGGGGCGCGGCTATGGCTACACCTTC. It specifies CASSPLRGRGYGYTF.

This clone has ten or more counts. The chain links TRBV7-8 to TRBJ2-7; no clear D. Looked up from germline, CDR1 is SGHVS and CDR2 is FQNEAQ. Trimming cost V 5 bases and J 1 base, with 15 bases left between them. This CDR3 contains 15 residues. CDR3 bases: TGTGCCAGCAGCACGCGACATGATCGATCCTACGAGCAGTACTTC. Translating it yields CASSTRHDRSYEQYF.

The genes are TRBV4-1 and TRBJ2-6, with 9 positions matching TRBD1. Germline CDR1 is MGHRA and CDR2 is YSYEKL. The CDR3 is made up of 18 amino acids. V was clipped by 1 base and J by 2 bases; unmatched bases: 6. The CDR3 DNA is TGCGCCAGCAGCCAAGGGGACAGGGTACGACCTGGGGCCAACGTCCTGACTTTC. Encoded protein: CASSQGDRVRPGANVLTF.

The chain is built from TRBV7-8 and TRBJ2-7; maybe TRBD1 (5 bases). The CDR3 contains 11 residues. Between the trimmed V and J ends, which lost 5 bases and 6 bases, there was a span of 8 bases. Germline V gene sequence: CDR1 SGHVS, CDR2 FQNEAQ. Here the CDR3 DNA reads TGTGCCAGCAGCCCCAGGGTCGAGCAGTACTTC. Translating it yields CASSPRVEQYF.

The V and J genes are TRBV19 and TRBJ1-2, with TRBD1 identical over 9 bases. V gave up 3 bases and J gave up 3 bases; unmatched junction bases: 11. The CDR3 extends over 17 amino acids. The V gene's germline CDR1 is LNHDA and CDR2 SQIVND (reference sequence). The CDR3 here is CASSIGTGRRTDYGYTF. CDR3 in DNA: TGTGCCAGTAGTATTGGGACAGGGCGGAGAACGGACTATGGCTACACCTTC.

This chain connects TRBV11-2 to TRBJ1-3, with no clear D. The germline V gene encodes CDR1 SGHAT and CDR2 FQNNGV. The CDR3 totals 15 residues. Trimming removed 5 bases from V and 4 bases from J, with 15 bases in between. The CDR3 coding sequence is TGTGCCAGCAGCCCCGAGGAGGCGGGGGGAAACACCATATATTTT. Translated: CASSPEEAGGNTIYF.

A single count supports this clone. This CDR3 is CATQDGGRADTQYF. The DNA for the CDR3 is TGTGCCACCCAAGACGGGGGGCGGGCAGATACGCAGTATTTT. The chain links TRBV10-3 to TRBJ2-3, with D maybe TRBD2 (7 bases). Germline-derived CDR1 and CDR2 are ENHRY and SYGVKD. The CDR3 is made up of 14 amino acids. V lost 10 bases and J 4 bases, leaving 18 bases between the germline ends.